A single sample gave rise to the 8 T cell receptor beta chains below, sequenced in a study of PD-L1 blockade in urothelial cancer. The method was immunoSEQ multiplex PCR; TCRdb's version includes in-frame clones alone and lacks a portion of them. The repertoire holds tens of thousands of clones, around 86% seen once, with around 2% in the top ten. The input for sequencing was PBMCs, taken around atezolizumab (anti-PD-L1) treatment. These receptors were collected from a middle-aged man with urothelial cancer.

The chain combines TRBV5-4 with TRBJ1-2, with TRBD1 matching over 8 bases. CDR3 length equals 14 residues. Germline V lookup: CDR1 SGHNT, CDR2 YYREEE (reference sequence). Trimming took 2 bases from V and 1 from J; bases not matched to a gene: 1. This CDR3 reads CASSLDRGNYGYTF. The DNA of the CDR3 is TGTGCCAGCAGCTTAGACAGGGGTAACTATGGCTACACCTTC. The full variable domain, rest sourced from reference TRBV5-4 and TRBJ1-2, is ETGVTQSPTHLIKTRGQQVTLRCSSQSGHNTVSWYQQALGQGPQFIFQYYREEENGRGNFPPRFSGLQFPNYSSELNVNALELDDSALYLCASSLDRGNYGYTFGSGTRLTVV.

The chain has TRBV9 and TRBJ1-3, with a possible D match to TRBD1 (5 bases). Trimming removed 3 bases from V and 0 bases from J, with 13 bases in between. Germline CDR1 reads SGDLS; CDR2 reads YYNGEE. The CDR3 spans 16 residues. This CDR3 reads CASSAETGYSGNTIYF. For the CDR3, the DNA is TGTGCCAGCAGCGCGGAAACAGGATACTCTGGAAACACCATATATTTT.

The CDR3 here is CASRAAGAVAVHEQFF. The CDR3 nucleotides read TGTGCCAGCAGAGCGGCAGGGGCTGTTGCAGTGCATGAGCAGTTCTTC. The J gene is TRBJ2-1, the V gene TRBV7-8, with D maybe TRBD1 (6 bases). V shed 6 bases and J shed 8 bases, with 23 bases lying between them. The CDR3 is 16 residues long. Germline CDR1 is SGHVS and CDR2 is FQNEAQ.

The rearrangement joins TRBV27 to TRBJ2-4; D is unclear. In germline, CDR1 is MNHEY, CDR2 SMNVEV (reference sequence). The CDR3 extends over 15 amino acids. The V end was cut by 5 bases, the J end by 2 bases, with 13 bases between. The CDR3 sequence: CASSPLVDTKNIQYF. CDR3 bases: TGTGCCAGCAGTCCTCTAGTAGATACCAAAAACATTCAGTACTTC.

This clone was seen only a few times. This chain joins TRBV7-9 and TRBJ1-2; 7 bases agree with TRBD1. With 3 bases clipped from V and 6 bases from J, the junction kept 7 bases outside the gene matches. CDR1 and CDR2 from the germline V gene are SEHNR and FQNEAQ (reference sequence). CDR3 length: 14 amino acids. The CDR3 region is CASSFPRQGDGYTF. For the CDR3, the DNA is TGTGCCAGCAGCTTTCCCCGACAGGGTGATGGCTACACCTTC.

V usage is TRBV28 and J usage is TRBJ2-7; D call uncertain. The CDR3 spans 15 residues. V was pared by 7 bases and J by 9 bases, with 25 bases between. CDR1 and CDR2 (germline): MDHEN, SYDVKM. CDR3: CASTLRLRPTPRQYF. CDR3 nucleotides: TGTGCCAGCACCCTCCGCCTGCGGCCGACCCCGCGGCAGTACTTC.

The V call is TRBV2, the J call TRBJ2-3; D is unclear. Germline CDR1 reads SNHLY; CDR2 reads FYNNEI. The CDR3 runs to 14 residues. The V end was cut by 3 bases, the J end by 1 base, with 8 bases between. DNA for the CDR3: TGTGCCAGCAGTGAGACACGTCGCACAGATACGCAGTATTTT. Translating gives CASSETRRTDTQYF. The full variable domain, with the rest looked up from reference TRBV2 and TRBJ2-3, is EPEVTQTPSHQVTQMGQEVILRCVPISNHLYFYWYRQILGQKVEFLVSFYNNEISEKSEIFDDQFSVERPDGSNFTLKIRSTKLEDSAMYFCASSETRRTDTQYFGPGTRLTVL.

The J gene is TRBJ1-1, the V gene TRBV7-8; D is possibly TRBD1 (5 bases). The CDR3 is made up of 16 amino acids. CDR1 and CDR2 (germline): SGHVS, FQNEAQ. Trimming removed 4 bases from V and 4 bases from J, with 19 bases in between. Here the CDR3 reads CASSSTYKGWATEAFF. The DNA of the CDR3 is TGTGCCAGCAGCTCTACCTATAAGGGGTGGGCCACTGAAGCTTTCTTT.